These 19 T cell receptor beta chains came from one sample sequenced in a study of T cell responses to AZD1222 COVID-19 vaccine. Profiled with immunoSEQ multiplex PCR; TCRdb holds only in-frame clones, not every one. The sample has over 150,000 clones, approximately 95% seen once; the top ten hold around 1%. Specimen: peripheral blood, collected 28 days after the second AZD1222 dose. Source of these receptors: an adult who received the AZD1222 COVID-19 vaccine.

The CDR3 loop reads CASSHKPGPLSGGELFF. As DNA, the CDR3 is TGTGCCAGCAGCCACAAACCGGGGCCCCTTTCAGGCGGGGAGCTGTTTTTT. The V and J genes are TRBV14 and TRBJ2-2, with D perhaps given as TRBD1 or TRBD2 (5 bases each). The CDR3 length is 17 residues. The ends were cut back, 3 bases at V and 7 bases at J, with 21 bases in the middle. Germline-derived CDR1 and CDR2 are SGHDN and FVKESK.

This chain connects TRBV18 to TRBJ1-1; TRBD1 might be the D (6 bases). The CDR3 is made up of 14 amino acids. Germline CDR1 is KGHSH and CDR2 is LQKENI. The V and J ends lost 3 bases and 7 bases respectively, with 15 bases between them. The CDR3 sequence is CASSPAAGAFEAFF. CDR3 in DNA: TGTGCCAGCTCACCGGCGGCAGGGGCTTTTGAAGCTTTCTTT.

This clone was recorded only once. The J gene is TRBJ1-1, the V gene TRBV18; 9 nucleotides line up with TRBD1. Germline V gene lookup returns CDR1 KGHSH and CDR2 LQKENI. This CDR3 region has 14 residues. V lost 6 bases, J lost 5 bases, and 7 bases stayed unmatched. The CDR3: CASSPGQGGTEAFF. CDR3 nucleotide sequence: TGTGCCAGCTCCCCGGGACAGGGCGGGACTGAAGCTTTCTTT.

The chain joins TRBV30 to TRBJ1-2, with TRBD1 matching over 7 bases. The CDR3 is 14 amino acids. V lost 5 bases to trimming and J lost 4 bases; unmatched junction nucleotides: 10. Germline V gene sequence: CDR1 GTSNPN, CDR2 SVGIG (reference sequence). CDR3 nucleotide sequence: TGTGCCTGGCTAACACAACAGGGGAGCTATGGCTACACCTTC. Its protein is CAWLTQQGSYGYTF.

The chain is built from TRBV15 and TRBJ2-5; the D gene could be TRBD1 or TRBD2 (5 bases each). V shed 2 bases and J shed 5 bases, with 12 bases lying between them. Germline V lookup: CDR1 LNHNV, CDR2 YYDKDF (reference sequence). The CDR3 covers 14 residues. The CDR3 sequence: CATSRRDGVETQYF. CDR3 coding DNA: TGTGCCACCAGCAGACGGGACGGGGTTGAGACCCAGTACTTC.

The rearrangement links TRBV5-3 to TRBJ1-5; TRBD1 agrees at 10 bases. TRBV5-3 is identified as an open reading frame with a role that is uncertain. This CDR3 spans 17 amino acids. The ends lost 4 bases at V and 5 bases at J; junction bases unmatched: 12. CDR3 in amino acids: CARSPLRDRGLDQPQHF. CDR3 bases: TGTGCCAGAAGCCCCCTTCGTGACAGGGGGCTCGATCAGCCCCAGCATTTT.

In its sample, this clone was seen once. The rearrangement joins TRBV5-1 to TRBJ1-2; TRBD1 matches at 8 bases. The CDR3 contains 18 residues. The V segment lost 0 bases and the J segment 2 bases; nucleotides outside the gene matches: 12. Germline CDR1 is SGHRS and CDR2 is YFSETQ. CDR3: CASSLASPGQGENYGYTF. In DNA, the CDR3 is TGCGCCAGCAGCTTGGCGTCTCCAGGACAGGGCGAGAACTATGGCTACACCTTC.

The chain links TRBV15 to TRBJ1-1; D is possibly TRBD1 (5 bases). The ends were cut back, 0 bases at V and 4 bases at J, with 15 bases in the middle. CDR3 size: 16 residues. CDR1 and CDR2 (germline): LNHNV, YYDKDF (reference sequence). DNA of the CDR3: TGTGCCACCAGCAGAGATATGCGGCAGGGCTTCACTGAAGCTTTCTTT. Amino acids: CATSRDMRQGFTEAFF.

The genes are TRBV12-3 or TRBV12-4 and TRBJ2-7; D is tentatively TRBD1 or TRBD2 (6 bases each). There are 13 residues in the CDR3. Trimming shortened V by 5 bases and J by 9 bases, and 17 bases separated the two germline ends. The CDR3 DNA sequence: TGTGCCAGCAGTACGGCCGGGGGCGTGAGGCAGTACTTC. Its translation is CASSTAGGVRQYF.

This clone appeared once. This sequence joins TRBV20-1 and TRBJ2-7; D uncertain. Germline V gene lookup returns CDR1 DFQATT and CDR2 SNEGSKA (reference sequence). This CDR3 has 11 residues. V lost 0 bases and J lost 12, with 12 bases in between. CDR3 bases: TGCAGTGCTAGAGAAGGATGGGCCCCGTACTTC. Protein sequence: CSAREGWAPYF.

The rearrangement links TRBV10-2 to TRBJ2-5; 7 nucleotides line up with TRBD2. The junction had 15 bases not matched to a gene; V was cut back by 6 bases and J by 5 bases. CDR3 length: 16 residues. CDR1 is WSHSY, CDR2 SAAADI, per germline. This CDR3 is CASSDANFGGRETQYF. The CDR3 nucleotides read TGCGCCAGCAGCGACGCCAACTTCGGGGGGAGGGAGACCCAGTACTTC.

This rearrangement joins TRBV2 to TRBJ1-5; no clear D gene. CDR3 length: 13 residues. CDR1 is SNHLY and CDR2 is FYNNEI in the germline V gene. V dropped 5 bases and J dropped 0 bases, with 5 bases sitting between them. Here the CDR3 DNA reads TGTGCCAGCAGTCTTTATAGCAATCAGCCCCAGCATTTT. Protein: CASSLYSNQPQHF.

The chain links TRBV5-1 to TRBJ2-2; D not certain. Germline V gene lookup returns CDR1 SGHRS and CDR2 YFSETQ. This CDR3 is 15 amino acids long. Trimming stripped 4 bases from V and 1 base from J, with 11 bases between. The CDR3 DNA sequence: TGCGCCAGCAGCCCGGTCGGCGGGAACACCGGGGAGCTGTTTTTT. It codes for CASSPVGGNTGELFF. Full variable domain (remainder filled in from reference TRBV5-1 and TRBJ2-2): KAGVTQTPRYLIKTRGQQVTLSCSPISGHRSVSWYQQTPGQGLQFLFEYFSETQRNKGNFPGRFSGRQFSNSRSEMNVSTLELGDSALYLCASSPVGGNTGELFFGEGSRLTVL.

The chain carries TRBV6-5 and TRBJ2-3; D ambiguous. This CDR3 spans 11 amino acids. V lost 6 bases to trimming and J lost 7 bases, with 8 bases between them. Germline CDR1 is MNHEY and CDR2 is SVGAGI. The CDR3 sequence is CASSFGNTQYF. The DNA of the CDR3 is TGTGCCAGCAGCTTCGGAAATACGCAGTATTTT.

The CDR3 region is CASSVEFGEKLFF. CDR3 nucleotides: TGTGCCAGCAGCGTAGAGTTCGGTGAAAAACTGTTTTTT. The chain carries TRBV9 and TRBJ1-4, with D unresolved. The CDR3 length is 13 residues. V was pared by 0 bases and J by 7 bases, with 7 bases between. CDR1 is SGDLS and CDR2 is YYNGEE in the germline V gene.

The chain links TRBV2 to TRBJ1-5, with 9 positions matching TRBD1. The CDR3 runs to 14 residues. CDR1 and CDR2 from the germline V gene are SNHLY and FYNNEI. Trimming took 4 bases from V and 6 from J; bases not matched to a gene: 4. In nucleotides, the CDR3 is TGTGCCAGCAGTGGGACAGGGGAAACTCAGCCCCAGCATTTT. Amino acid sequence: CASSGTGETQPQHF. The full variable domain, its missing parts supplied by reference TRBV2 and TRBJ1-5, is EPEVTQTPSHQVTQMGQEVILRCVPISNHLYFYWYRQILGQKVEFLVSFYNNEISEKSEIFDDQFSVERPDGSNFTLKIRSTKLEDSAMYFCASSGTGETQPQHFGDGTRLSIL.

V gene TRBV2 combines with J gene TRBJ2-3, with D perhaps TRBD1 or TRBD2 (5 bases each). The CDR3 consists of 15 residues. The germline CDR1 and CDR2 sequences are SNHLY and FYNNEI. V dropped 9 bases and J dropped 0 bases, with 16 bases sitting between them. CDR3 DNA: TGTGCCAGTTTTGAGGGGACCCCTAGCACAGATACGCAGTATTTT. As protein: CASFEGTPSTDTQYF.

This chain uses TRBV7-9 with TRBJ2-3; 7 bases line up with TRBD1. The germline gives CDR1 SEHNR, CDR2 FQNEAQ (reference sequence). With 5 bases clipped from V and 1 base from J, the junction kept 3 bases outside the gene matches. The CDR3 has 14 amino acids. The CDR3 nucleotides read TGTGCCAGCAGCACTGGGACAGGCACAGATACGCAGTATTTT. This gives the protein CASSTGTGTDTQYF.

The CDR3 is CASRSGIRPNQPQHF. The CDR3 coding sequence is TGTGCCAGCAGGTCGGGGATCAGGCCCAATCAGCCCCAGCATTTT. The V gene is TRBV5-6, the J gene TRBJ1-5, with unresolved D. The germline V gene has CDR1 SGHDT and CDR2 YYEEEE. CDR3 size: 15 residues. Trimming removed 5 bases at V and 3 bases at J, with 15 bases between.